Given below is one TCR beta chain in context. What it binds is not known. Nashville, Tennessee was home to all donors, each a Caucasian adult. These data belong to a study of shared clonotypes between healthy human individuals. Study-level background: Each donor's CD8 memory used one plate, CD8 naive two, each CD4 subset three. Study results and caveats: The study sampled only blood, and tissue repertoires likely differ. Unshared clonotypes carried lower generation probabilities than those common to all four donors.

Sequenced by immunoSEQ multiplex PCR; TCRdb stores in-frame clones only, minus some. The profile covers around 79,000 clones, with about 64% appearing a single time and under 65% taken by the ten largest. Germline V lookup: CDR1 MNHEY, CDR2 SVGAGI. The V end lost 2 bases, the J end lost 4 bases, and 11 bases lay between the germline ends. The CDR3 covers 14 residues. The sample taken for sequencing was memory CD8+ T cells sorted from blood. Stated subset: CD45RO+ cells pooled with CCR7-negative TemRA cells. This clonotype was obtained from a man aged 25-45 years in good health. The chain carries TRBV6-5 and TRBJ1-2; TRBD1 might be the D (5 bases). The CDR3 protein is CASSYTQGGYGYTF. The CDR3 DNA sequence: TGTGCCAGCAGTTACACCCAGGGCGGCTATGGCTACACCTTC.